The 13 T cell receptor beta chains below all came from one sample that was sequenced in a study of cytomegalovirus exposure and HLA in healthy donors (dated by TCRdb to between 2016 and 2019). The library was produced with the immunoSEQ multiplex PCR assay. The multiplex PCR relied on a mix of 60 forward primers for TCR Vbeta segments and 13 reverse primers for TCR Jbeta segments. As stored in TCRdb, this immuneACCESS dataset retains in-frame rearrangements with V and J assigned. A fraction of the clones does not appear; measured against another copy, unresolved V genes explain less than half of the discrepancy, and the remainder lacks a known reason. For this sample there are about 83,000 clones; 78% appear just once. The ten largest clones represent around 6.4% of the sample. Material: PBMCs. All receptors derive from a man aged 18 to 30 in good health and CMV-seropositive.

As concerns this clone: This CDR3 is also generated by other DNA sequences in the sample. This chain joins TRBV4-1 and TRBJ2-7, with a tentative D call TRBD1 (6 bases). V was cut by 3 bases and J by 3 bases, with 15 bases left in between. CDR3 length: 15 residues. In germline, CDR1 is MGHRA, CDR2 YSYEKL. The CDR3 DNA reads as TGCGCCAGCAGCCATCCGGGGCAGGGGAACTACGAGCAGTACTTC. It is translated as CASSHPGQGNYEQYF.

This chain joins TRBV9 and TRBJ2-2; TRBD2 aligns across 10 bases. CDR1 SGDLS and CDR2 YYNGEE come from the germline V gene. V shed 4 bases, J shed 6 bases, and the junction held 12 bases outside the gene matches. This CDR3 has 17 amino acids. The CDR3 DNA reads TGTGCCAGCAGCATCCTAGCGGGGGCCGTGGATGCCGGGGAGCTGTTTTTT. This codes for CASSILAGAVDAGELFF.

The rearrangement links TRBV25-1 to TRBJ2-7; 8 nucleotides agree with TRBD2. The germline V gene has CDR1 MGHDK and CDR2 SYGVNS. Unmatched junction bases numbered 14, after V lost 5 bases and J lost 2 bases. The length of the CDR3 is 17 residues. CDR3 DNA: TGTGCCAGCAGTCCTCGAGAACTAGCGGCAACCCCCTACGAGCAGTACTTC. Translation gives CASSPRELAATPYEQYF.

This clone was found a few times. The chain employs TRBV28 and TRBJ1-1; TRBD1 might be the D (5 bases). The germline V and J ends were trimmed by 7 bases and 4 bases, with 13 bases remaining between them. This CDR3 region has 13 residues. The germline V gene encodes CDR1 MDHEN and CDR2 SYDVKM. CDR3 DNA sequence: TGTGCCAGCACCTTTGGGGGGGGCACTGAAGCTTTCTTT. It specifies CASTFGGGTEAFF.

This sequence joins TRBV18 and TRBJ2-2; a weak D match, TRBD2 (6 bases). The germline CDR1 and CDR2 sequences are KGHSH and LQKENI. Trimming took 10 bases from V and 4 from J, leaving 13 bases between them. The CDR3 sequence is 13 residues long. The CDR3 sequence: CATLEGLTGELFF. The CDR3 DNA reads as TGTGCCACCCTGGAGGGCCTCACCGGGGAGCTGTTTTTT.

The CDR3 loop reads CASSVPGQVYGYTF. For the CDR3, the DNA is TGTGCCAGCAGCGTCCCGGGACAGGTGTATGGCTACACCTTC. V gene TRBV7-8 combines with J gene TRBJ1-2; 8 bases fit TRBD1. The CDR3 runs to 14 residues. The germline V gene has CDR1 SGHVS and CDR2 FQNEAQ. The J segment lost 5 bases and the V segment lost 5 bases, leaving 7 bases of the junction unmatched.

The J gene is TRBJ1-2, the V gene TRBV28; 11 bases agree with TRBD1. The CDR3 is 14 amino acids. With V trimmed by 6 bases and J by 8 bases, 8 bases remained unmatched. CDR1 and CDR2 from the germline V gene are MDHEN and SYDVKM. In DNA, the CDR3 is TGTGCCAGCAGGCCGGGACAGGGGGGCCGGGGCTACACCTTC. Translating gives CASRPGQGGRGYTF.

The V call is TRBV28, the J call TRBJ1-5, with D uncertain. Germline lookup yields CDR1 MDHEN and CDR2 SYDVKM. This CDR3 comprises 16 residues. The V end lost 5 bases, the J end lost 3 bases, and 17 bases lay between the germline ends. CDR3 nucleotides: TGTGCCAGCAGTCAGACCCGGAGCCCCATCAATCAGCCCCAGCATTTT. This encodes CASSQTRSPINQPQHF.

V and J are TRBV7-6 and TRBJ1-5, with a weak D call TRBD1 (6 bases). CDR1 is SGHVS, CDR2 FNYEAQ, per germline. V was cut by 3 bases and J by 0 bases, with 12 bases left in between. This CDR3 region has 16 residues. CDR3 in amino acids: CASSLGASYSNQPQHF. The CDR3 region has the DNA TGTGCCAGCAGCTTGGGGGCCAGCTATAGCAATCAGCCCCAGCATTTT. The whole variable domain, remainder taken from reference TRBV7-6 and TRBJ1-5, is GAGVSQSPRYKVTKRGQDVALRCDPISGHVSLYWYRQALGQGPEFLTYFNYEAQQDKSGLPNDRFSAERPEGSISTLTIQRTEQRDSAMYRCASSLGASYSNQPQHFGDGTRLSIL.

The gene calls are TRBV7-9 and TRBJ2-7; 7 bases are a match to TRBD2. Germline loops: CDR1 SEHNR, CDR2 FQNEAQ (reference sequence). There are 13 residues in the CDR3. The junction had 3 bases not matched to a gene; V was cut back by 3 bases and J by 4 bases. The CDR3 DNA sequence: TGTGCCAGCAGCTTCGGCGGGAGATACGAGCAGTACTTC. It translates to CASSFGGRYEQYF.

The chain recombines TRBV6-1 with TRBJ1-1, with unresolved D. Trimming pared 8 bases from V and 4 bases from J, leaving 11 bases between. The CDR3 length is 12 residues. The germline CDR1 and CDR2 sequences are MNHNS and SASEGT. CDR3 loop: CASLLWPTEAFF. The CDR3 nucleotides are TGTGCCAGCCTTCTGTGGCCCACTGAAGCTTTCTTT.

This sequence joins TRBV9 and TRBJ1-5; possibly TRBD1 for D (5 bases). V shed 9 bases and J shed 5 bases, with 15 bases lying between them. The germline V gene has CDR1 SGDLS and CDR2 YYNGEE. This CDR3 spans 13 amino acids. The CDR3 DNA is TGTGCCACCCAGCAGGGTGTCGATCAGCCCCAGCATTTT. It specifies CATQQGVDQPQHF.

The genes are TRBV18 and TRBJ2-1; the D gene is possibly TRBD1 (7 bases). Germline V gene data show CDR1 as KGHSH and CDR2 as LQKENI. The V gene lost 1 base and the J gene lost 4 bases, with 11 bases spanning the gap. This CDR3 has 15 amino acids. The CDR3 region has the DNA TGTGCCAGCTCACCACAGGAGGGACAGTACAATGAGCAGTTCTTC. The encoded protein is CASSPQEGQYNEQFF.